This is a list of T cell receptor beta chains from one sample in a study of regulatory and conventional T cells in breast cancer. TCRdb re-derived calls from the PCR reads in MiXCR, one entry per CDR3 protein. The table has approximately 9,500 distinct CDR3 sequences, about 35% seen once. What was sequenced was conventional T cells from blood. Receptors originate from a male donor in good health. CDR3s include the opening cysteine and the closing phenylalanine or tryptophan. The D gene is left open where the match is weak. Size values are once, few and many counts, or a class for expanded clones, and some rows have none.

abundance: medium-sized
d_gene: -
j_gene: TRBJ1-1
v_gene: TRBV5-4
CDR3nt: TGTGCCAGCAGCGCGGGCCCGATGAACACTGAAGCTTTCTTT
CDR3aa: CASSAGPMNTEAFF

abundance: once
d_gene: -
j_gene: TRBJ1-5
v_gene: TRBV10-3
CDR3nt: TGTGCCATCAGTGAACGGGACGGCAATCAGCCCCAGCATTTT
CDR3aa: CAISERDGNQPQHF

abundance: -
d_gene: TRBD1
j_gene: TRBJ1-6
v_gene: TRBV20-1
CDR3nt: TGCAGTGCTCTTCCCGGGACAGTCAATTCACCCCTCCACTTT
CDR3aa: CSALPGTVNSPLHF

abundance: -
d_gene: TRBD2
j_gene: TRBJ2-5
v_gene: TRBV12-3/TRBV12-4
CDR3nt: TGTGCCAGCAGTTTAATGCGGACTAGCGCTGAGACCCAGTACTTC
CDR3aa: CASSLMRTSAETQYF

abundance: -
d_gene: -
j_gene: TRBJ2-4
v_gene: TRBV12-3/TRBV12-4
CDR3nt: TGTGCCAGCAGTTTCTTGGGGATTGGAAACATTCAGTACTTC
CDR3aa: CASSFLGIGNIQYF

abundance: -
d_gene: -
j_gene: TRBJ2-1
v_gene: TRBV7-2
CDR3nt: TGTGCCAGCAGCTTAGCGTTTGTGAGGGCTGCTGAGCAGTTCTTC
CDR3aa: CASSLAFVRAAEQFF

abundance: few
d_gene: -
j_gene: TRBJ1-1
v_gene: TRBV3-1
CDR3nt: TGTGCCAGCAGCCAACGTCAGGGGAGGACTGAAGCTTTCTTT
CDR3aa: CASSQRQGRTEAFF

abundance: few
d_gene: TRBD1
j_gene: TRBJ1-2
v_gene: TRBV7-9
CDR3nt: TGTGCCAGCAGCGCTACCGGGACAGCTTCGGGCTACACCTTC
CDR3aa: CASSATGTASGYTF

abundance: -
d_gene: -
j_gene: TRBJ2-7
v_gene: TRBV7-9
CDR3nt: TGTGCCAGCAGCTTAGGGGAGGGGGCCAACTACGAGCAGTACTTC
CDR3aa: CASSLGEGANYEQYF

abundance: -
d_gene: -
j_gene: TRBJ1-1
v_gene: TRBV5-1
CDR3nt: TGCGCCAGCAGCTTATCGGTCGGCGGGCTTGAAGCTTTCTTT
CDR3aa: CASSLSVGGLEAFF

abundance: -
d_gene: -
j_gene: TRBJ2-7
v_gene: TRBV12-3/TRBV12-4
CDR3nt: TGTGCCAGCAGTTTAGTTACCCACGAGCAGTACTTC
CDR3aa: CASSLVTHEQYF

abundance: medium-sized
d_gene: TRBD1
j_gene: TRBJ1-1
v_gene: TRBV7-3
CDR3nt: TGTGCCAGCAGCTTAACGGGACAGGGGGCGATTTTCCCTGAAGCTTTCTTT
CDR3aa: CASSLTGQGAIFPEAFF

abundance: few
d_gene: -
j_gene: TRBJ2-2
v_gene: TRBV5-1
CDR3nt: TGCGCCAGCAGCTTGGTCGTGGACACCGGGGAGCTGTTTTTT
CDR3aa: CASSLVVDTGELFF

abundance: -
d_gene: TRBD1
j_gene: TRBJ2-1
v_gene: TRBV5-1
CDR3nt: TGCGCCAGCAGCCAGTTCGACAGGGACTACAATGAGCAGTTCTTC
CDR3aa: CASSQFDRDYNEQFF

abundance: -
d_gene: -
j_gene: TRBJ1-1
v_gene: TRBV5-1
CDR3nt: TGCGCCAGCATCCCCAGTTGGGCACAGGGTTCGGTCACTGAAGCTTTCTTT
CDR3aa: CASIPSWAQGSVTEAFF

abundance: -
d_gene: TRBD1
j_gene: TRBJ2-2
v_gene: TRBV7-6
CDR3nt: TGTGCCAGCAGCTTAGAACAGGGGGGCACCGGGGAGCTGGTTTTT
CDR3aa: CASSLEQGGTGELVF

abundance: few
d_gene: -
j_gene: TRBJ1-5
v_gene: TRBV7-9
CDR3nt: TGTGCCAGCAGCACGACAGGAGACAATCAGCCCCAGCATTTT
CDR3aa: CASSTTGDNQPQHF

abundance: -
d_gene: -
j_gene: TRBJ1-1
v_gene: TRBV20-1
CDR3nt: TGCAGTACTAGAACAGCGAACACTGAAGCTTTCTTT
CDR3aa: CSTRTANTEAFF